The sequence of this T cell receptor (beta chain) was determined in a study of cytomegalovirus exposure and HLA in healthy donors. Study-level results: Most CMV-associated TCR beta chains were later found to appear HLA-restricted.

Details on this clone: Its antigen is not known.

Use of 60 Vbeta and 13 Jbeta primers characterized the PCR. Generated by immunoSEQ multiplex PCR, the TCRdb table keeps only in-frame clones and is missing some. The sample lists roughly 170,000 clones, 84% occurring once. V gave up 3 bases and J gave up 6 bases; unmatched junction bases: 3. This CDR3 is 16 amino acids long. Germline V gene sequence: CDR1 LGHNA, CDR2 YSLEER. The V gene is TRBV4-3, the J gene TRBJ2-2; 14 bases are shared with TRBD2. The receptor comes from a young man in good health and CMV-seronegative. The sequenced sample consisted of PBMCs. The CDR3 protein is CASSQGTSGSAGELFF. In DNA form, the CDR3 reads TGCGCCAGCAGCCAGGGGACTAGCGGGAGTGCCGGGGAGCTGTTTTTT.